The subject of this entry is one T cell receptor beta chain. What it binds is unknown. This record belongs to a study of monozygotic twins with cystic fibrosis. As for the study in general: Libraries were built from approximately 3 micrograms of fragmented DNA using about 16 PCR cycles. Overall study findings and caveats: In 13 of 16 pairs, V gene usage was closest to the co-twin's. Unrelated CF individuals shared fewer identical clonotypes than monozygotic CF twins. Clonality was generally low (median roughly 0.01), higher in the most severe patients.

This CDR3 has 16 residues. Per germline, CDR1 MGHRA and CDR2 YSYEKL. Trimming stripped 4 bases from V and 4 bases from J, with 19 bases between. Some clones are missing from TCRdb's copy, which holds only in-frame ones; the method was immunoSEQ multiplex PCR. The sample consists of about 20,000 clones, 75% to 95% of them appearing once. The receptor was isolated from a girl aged 2-10 years with cystic fibrosis. The gene calls are TRBV4-1 and TRBJ1-1; no reliable D call. The sample was blood. CDR3 sequence (DNA): TGCGCCAGCAGCCCCCCCGACTCGTTCGGGATCACTGAAGCTTTCTTT. Encoded protein: CASSPPDSFGITEAFF.